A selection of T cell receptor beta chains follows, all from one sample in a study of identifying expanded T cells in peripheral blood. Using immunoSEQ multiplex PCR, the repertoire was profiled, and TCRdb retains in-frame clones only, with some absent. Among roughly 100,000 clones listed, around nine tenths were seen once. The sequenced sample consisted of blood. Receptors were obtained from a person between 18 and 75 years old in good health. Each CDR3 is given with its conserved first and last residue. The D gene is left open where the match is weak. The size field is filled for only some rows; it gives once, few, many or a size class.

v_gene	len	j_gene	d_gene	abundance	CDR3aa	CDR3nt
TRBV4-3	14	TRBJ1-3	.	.	CASSQEGEGNTIYF	TGCGCCAGCAGCCAAGAAGGGGAAGGAAACACCATATATTTT
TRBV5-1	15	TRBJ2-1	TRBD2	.	CASSSASGGSREQFF	TGCGCCAGCAGCTCTGCTAGCGGGGGGTCGCGGGAGCAGTTCTTC
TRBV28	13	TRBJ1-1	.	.	CASSFSSVDWAFF	TGTGCCAGCAGTTTTTCTTCTGTTGACTGGGCTTTCTTT
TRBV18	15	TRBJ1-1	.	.	CASSPRTDRATEAFF	TGTGCCAGCTCACCGAGGACGGACAGAGCCACTGAAGCTTTCTTT
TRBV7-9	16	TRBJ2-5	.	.	CASSLAGDPVGTRQYF	TGTGCCAGCAGCTTAGCAGGAGACCCAGTGGGGACAAGGCAGTACTTC
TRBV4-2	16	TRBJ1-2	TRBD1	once	CASSHPPGQPNYGYTF	TGTGCCAGCAGCCATCCTCCGGGACAGCCTAACTATGGCTACACCTTC
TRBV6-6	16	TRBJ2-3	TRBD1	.	CASHRGVYPSTDTQYF	TGTGCCAGCCACAGGGGGGTCTACCCTAGCACAGATACGCAGTATTTT
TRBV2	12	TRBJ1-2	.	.	CASSETGTGYTF	TGTGCCAGCAGCGAAACAGGGACCGGCTACACCTTC
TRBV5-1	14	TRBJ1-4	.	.	CASSLGGFREKLFF	TGCGCCAGCAGCTTGGGAGGGTTCAGGGAAAAACTGTTTTTT
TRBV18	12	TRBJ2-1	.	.	CASSEVTNEQFF	TGTGCCAGCTCAGAGGTAACCAATGAGCAGTTCTTC
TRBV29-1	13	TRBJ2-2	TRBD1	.	CSVQGLFAGELFF	TGCAGCGTACAGGGGTTGTTTGCCGGGGAGCTGTTTTTT
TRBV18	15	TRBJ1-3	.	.	CASSPGVNSGNTIYF	TGTGCCAGCTCACCCGGGGTTAACTCTGGAAACACCATATATTTT
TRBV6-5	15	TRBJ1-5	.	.	CASSWDIYSNQPQHF	TGTGCCAGCAGCTGGGACATCTATAGCAATCAGCCCCAGCATTTT
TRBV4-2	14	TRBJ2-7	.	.	CASSPWQGSYEQYF	TGTGCCAGCAGCCCGTGGCAGGGTAGCTACGAGCAGTACTTC
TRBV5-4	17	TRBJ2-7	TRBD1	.	CASSEGEGDRGNYEQYF	TGTGCCAGCAGTGAAGGAGAGGGTGACAGGGGAAACTACGAGCAGTACTTC
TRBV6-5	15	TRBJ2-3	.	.	CASSPGRVVTDTQYF	TGTGCCAGCAGCCCGGGGCGGGTGGTAACAGATACGCAGTATTTT
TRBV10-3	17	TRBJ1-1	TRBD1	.	CAISRGFKTGGPTEAFF	TGTGCCATCAGTCGAGGATTTAAGACAGGGGGCCCTACTGAAGCTTTCTTT
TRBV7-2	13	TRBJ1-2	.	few	CASNPGPAYGYTF	TGTGCCAGCAACCCGGGACCAGCCTATGGCTACACCTTC
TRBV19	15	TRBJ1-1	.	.	CASSTIGTANTEAFF	TGTGCCAGTAGTACAATCGGGACGGCGAACACTGAAGCTTTCTTT
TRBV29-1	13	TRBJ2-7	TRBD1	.	CSVGGTENYEQYF	TGCAGCGTTGGTGGGACAGAGAACTACGAGCAGTACTTC
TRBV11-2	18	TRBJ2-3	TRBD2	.	CASSPKMGLAAHTDTQYF	TGTGCCAGCAGCCCAAAGATGGGACTAGCGGCCCACACAGATACGCAGTATTTT
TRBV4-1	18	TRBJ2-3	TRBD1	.	CASSQDSRGTGVTDTQYF	TGCGCCAGCAGCCAAGACTCAAGGGGGACAGGGGTCACAGATACGCAGTATTTT
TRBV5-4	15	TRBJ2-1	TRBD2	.	CASSVPSGGGNEQFF	TGTGCCAGCAGCGTCCCTAGCGGGGGGGGAAATGAGCAGTTCTTC
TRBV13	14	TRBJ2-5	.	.	CASAPRGGRETQYF	TGTGCCAGCGCGCCCAGGGGCGGTCGGGAGACCCAGTACTTC
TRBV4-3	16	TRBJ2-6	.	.	CASSQATSTGANVLTF	TGCGCCAGCAGCCAAGCCACGTCCACTGGGGCCAACGTCCTGACTTTC
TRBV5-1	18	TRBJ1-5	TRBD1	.	CASSLGPTGTGGNQPQHF	TGCGCCAGCAGCTTGGGCCCGACCGGGACAGGGGGCAATCAGCCCCAGCATTTT
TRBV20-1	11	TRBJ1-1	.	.	CSALDGPEAFF	TGCAGTGCTCTAGACGGGCCTGAAGCTTTCTTT
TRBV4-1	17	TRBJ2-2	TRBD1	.	CASSLVPGQGSTGELFF	TGCGCCAGCAGCCTAGTCCCGGGACAGGGGAGCACCGGGGAGCTGTTTTTT
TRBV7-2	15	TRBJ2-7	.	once	CASTLGSGITYEQYF	TGTGCCAGCACCCTCGGGTCGGGGATTACCTACGAGCAGTACTTC
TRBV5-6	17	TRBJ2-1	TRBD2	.	CASSWTSGGLLLDEQFF	TGTGCCAGCAGCTGGACTAGCGGGGGGTTGCTCCTCGATGAGCAGTTCTTC
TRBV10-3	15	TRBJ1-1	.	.	CAISESGGPGTEAFF	TGTGCCATCAGTGAGTCAGGGGGGCCTGGGACTGAAGCTTTCTTT
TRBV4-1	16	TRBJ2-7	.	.	CASSQGPPGAPYEQYF	TGCGCCAGCAGCCAAGGTCCTCCGGGGGCCCCCTACGAGCAGTACTTC
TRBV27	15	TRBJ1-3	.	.	CASSLAGYSGNTIYF	TGTGCCAGCAGTTTGGCAGGGTATTCTGGAAACACCATATATTTT
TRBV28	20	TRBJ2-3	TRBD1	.	CASSLMSDRGPTVYGDTQYF	TGTGCCAGCAGTTTAATGTCGGACAGGGGGCCGACGGTGTACGGAGATACGCAGTATTTT
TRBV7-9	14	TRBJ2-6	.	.	CASSFGSGANVLTF	TGTGCCAGCAGCTTTGGGTCTGGGGCCAACGTCCTGACTTTC
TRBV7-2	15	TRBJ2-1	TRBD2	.	CASTPQRGNNNEQFF	TGTGCCAGCACCCCGCAGCGGGGGAACAACAATGAGCAGTTCTTC
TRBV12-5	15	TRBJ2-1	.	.	CASGLGQSSYNEQFF	TGTGCTAGTGGTTTGGGACAGAGCTCCTACAATGAGCAGTTCTTC
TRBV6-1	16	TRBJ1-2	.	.	CASSERGVGTSYGYTF	TGTGCCAGCAGTGAACGGGGAGTGGGGACGTCCTATGGCTACACCTTC
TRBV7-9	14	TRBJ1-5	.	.	CASSRGLGEQPQHF	TGTGCCAGCAGCCGAGGCCTAGGCGAGCAGCCCCAGCATTTT
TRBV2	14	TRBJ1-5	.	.	CASRKEGEIQPQHF	TGTGCCAGCAGGAAGGAGGGGGAAATTCAGCCCCAGCATTTT
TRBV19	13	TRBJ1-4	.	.	CASRPRQTDSLFF	TGTGCCAGTAGACCAAGACAGACAGATTCTCTGTTTTTT
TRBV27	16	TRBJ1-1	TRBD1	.	CASSRDRVVGMAEAFF	TGTGCCAGCAGTAGGGACAGGGTGGTTGGAATGGCTGAAGCTTTCTTT
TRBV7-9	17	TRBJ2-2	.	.	CASSSRSGAGYTGELFF	TGTGCCAGCAGCTCGCGGTCGGGGGCGGGATACACCGGGGAGCTGTTTTTT
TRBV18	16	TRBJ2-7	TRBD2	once	CASSHPGTSGSYEQYF	TGTGCCAGCTCACACCCCGGGACTAGCGGTTCCTACGAGCAGTACTTC
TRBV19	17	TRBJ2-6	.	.	CASSLKERHSGANVLTF	TGTGCCAGTAGCCTTAAGGAACGCCACTCTGGGGCCAACGTCCTGACTTTC
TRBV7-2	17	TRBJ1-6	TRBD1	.	CASSLAPGQLGDSPLHF	TGTGCCAGCAGCTTAGCCCCGGGACAGCTCGGCGATTCACCCCTCCACTTT
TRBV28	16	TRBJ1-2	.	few	CASSRPSSTANYGYTF	TGTGCCAGCAGCCGACCCTCGTCGACGGCTAACTATGGCTACACCTTC